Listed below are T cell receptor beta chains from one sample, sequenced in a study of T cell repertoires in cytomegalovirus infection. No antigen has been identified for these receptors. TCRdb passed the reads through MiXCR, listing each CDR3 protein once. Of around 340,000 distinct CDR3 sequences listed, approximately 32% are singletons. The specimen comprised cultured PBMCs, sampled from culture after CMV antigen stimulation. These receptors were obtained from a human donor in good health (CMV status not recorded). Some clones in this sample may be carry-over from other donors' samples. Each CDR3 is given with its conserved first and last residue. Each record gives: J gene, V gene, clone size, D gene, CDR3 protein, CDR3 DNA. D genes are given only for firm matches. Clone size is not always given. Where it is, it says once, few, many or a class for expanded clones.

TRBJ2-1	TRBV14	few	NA	CASSPGAGEDRHNEQFF	TGTGCCAGCAGCCCAGGGGCGGGAGAGGACAGACACAATGAGCAGTTCTTC
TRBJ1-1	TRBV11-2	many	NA	CASSLEFRVRETEAFF	TGTGCCAGCAGCTTAGAGTTCCGGGTCCGGGAGACTGAAGCTTTCTTT
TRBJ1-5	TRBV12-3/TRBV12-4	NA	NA	CASSRRGGESYQPQHF	TGTGCCAGCAGTCGGAGGGGGGGAGAAAGCTATCAGCCCCAGCATTTT
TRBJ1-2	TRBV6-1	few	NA	CASSSTMGGRSYGYTF	TGTGCCAGCAGTTCAACCATGGGAGGGCGGAGCTATGGCTACACCTTC
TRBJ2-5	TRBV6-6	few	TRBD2	CASSDPRTSGQEETQYF	TGTGCCAGCAGTGACCCTAGGACTAGCGGTCAAGAAGAGACCCAGTACTTC
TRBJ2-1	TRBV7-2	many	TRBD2	CASSPGLAGTYNEQFF	TGTGCCAGCAGCCCGGGACTAGCGGGGACCTACAATGAGCAGTTCTTC
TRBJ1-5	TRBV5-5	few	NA	CASSLQPSNQPQHF	TGTGCCAGCAGCTTACAGCCAAGCAATCAGCCCCAGCATTTT
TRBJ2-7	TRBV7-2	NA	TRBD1	CASSGGTGGGYEQYF	TGTGCCAGCAGCGGGGGGACAGGGGGCGGCTACGAGCAGTACTTC
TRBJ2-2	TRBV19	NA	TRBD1	CASWASTGSRELFF	TGTGCCAGTTGGGCCTCGACAGGGTCCAGGGAGCTGTTTTTT
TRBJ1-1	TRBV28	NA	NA	CASSLQHMNTEAFF	TGTGCCAGCAGTTTGCAACACATGAACACTGAAGCTTTCTTT
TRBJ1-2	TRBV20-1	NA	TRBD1	CSARVGQGVGYTF	TGCAGTGCTAGAGTTGGACAGGGGGTTGGCTACACCTTC
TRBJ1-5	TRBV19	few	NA	CASNSVGGLGPQHF	TGTGCCAGTAATTCGGTGGGGGGTCTAGGGCCCCAGCATTTT
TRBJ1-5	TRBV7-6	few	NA	CASGPSGGNQPQHF	TGTGCCAGCGGCCCTTCCGGGGGGAATCAGCCCCAGCATTTT
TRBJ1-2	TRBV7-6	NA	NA	CASSFIRDRYGYTF	TGTGCCAGCAGCTTTATAAGGGATCGGTATGGCTACACCTTC
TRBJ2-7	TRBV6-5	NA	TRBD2	CASTPKASGVPPYEQYF	TGTGCCAGCACCCCTAAGGCTAGCGGGGTTCCCCCCTACGAGCAGTACTTC
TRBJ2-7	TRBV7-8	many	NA	CASSQPDSYEQYF	TGTGCCAGCAGCCAGCCGGACTCCTACGAGCAGTACTTC